This TCR beta chain was obtained from a study of T cell repertoires in cytomegalovirus infection. Study-level background: CMV epitopes that were recently identified and HLA-C-restricted were used alongside well-studied HLA-B-restricted ones. Public TCR beta signatures indicated both CMV infection and matching HLA type. General observations from the study: Based on cumulative public TCR beta family frequency, carriers of CMV plus the relevant HLA were identified. The ex vivo response was dominated by HLA-C-restricted CMV-specific TCR beta clonotypes.

Points on this clonotype: Its target is unknown.

Germline CDR1 reads SNHLY; CDR2 reads FYNNEI. The CDR3 totals 13 residues. Unmatched junction bases numbered 11, after V lost 10 bases and J lost 5 bases. Each CDR3 protein is one row after TCRdb ran MiXCR on the reads. The profile shows 100,000 to 150,000 distinct CDR3 sequences, over 25% of them singletons. The input for sequencing was CD8+ T cells from cultured PBMCs, taken from culture after CMV antigen stimulation. The origin of this receptor is a human donor in good health (CMV status not recorded). Some clones in this sample may be carry-over from other donors' samples. The chain links TRBV2 to TRBJ2-7; 7 bases are shared with TRBD1. The CDR3 bases are TGTGCCACCAACGAAGGGGGCAGGGACGAGCAGTACTTC. It translates to CATNEGGRDEQYF.